Below are 30 T cell receptor beta chains sequenced from a single sample in a study of control samples from healthy donors and cancer patients. Clones were sequenced by immunoSEQ multiplex PCR, and TCRdb holds only the in-frame ones, with some missing. This sample has about 220,000 clones; roughly 94% occur once, and the top ten carry over 1.2%. The specimen sequenced was blood. Receptor source: a man between 50 and 59 years old in good health.

The chain couples TRBV5-4 to TRBJ2-3; 7 nucleotides align to TRBD2. The trim removed 9 bases at V and 4 bases at J, leaving 14 bases unmatched. Germline assignment: CDR1 SGHNT and CDR2 YYREEE (reference sequence). The CDR3 consists of 15 residues. CDR3 coding DNA: TGTGCCACCTCTTGGGGGGGGGTGGAAGCAGATACGCAGTATTTT. It specifies CATSWGGVEADTQYF.

As DNA, the CDR3 is TGTGCCAGCAGCTTGCGGACAGTTAACACCGGGGAGCTGTTTTTT. Translation: CASSLRTVNTGELFF. This chain connects TRBV5-6 to TRBJ2-2; possible D gene TRBD1, 6 bases. This CDR3 has 15 residues. V lost 1 base and J 2 bases, leaving 9 bases between the germline ends. Germline-derived CDR1 and CDR2 are SGHDT and YYEEEE. Supplemented by reference TRBV5-6 and TRBJ2-2, the full variable domain reads DAGVTQSPTHLIKTRGQQVTLRCSPKSGHDTVSWYQQALGQGPQFIFQYYEEEERQRGNFPDRFSGHQFPNYSSELNVNALLLGDSALYLCASSLRTVNTGELFFGEGSRLTVL.

The rearrangement joins TRBV27 to TRBJ2-7; the D is unclear. CDR3 length: 11 amino acids. Trimming removed 8 bases from V and 2 bases from J, with 7 bases in between. Germline V gives CDR1 MNHEY, CDR2 SMNVEV (reference sequence). The CDR3 DNA follows: TGTGCCAGCCGAGGTGCCTACGAGCAGTACGTC. It yields the protein CASRGAYEQYV.

The sample holds one count of this clone. This CDR3 is also generated by other DNA sequences in the sample. The V call is TRBV6-2 or TRBV6-3, the J call TRBJ1-5; a possible D gene is TRBD1 (5 bases). The germline V gene encodes CDR1 MNHEY and CDR2 SVGEGT. The V end lost 2 bases, the J end lost 4 bases, and 9 bases lay between the germline ends. The CDR3 loop spans 14 amino acids. This CDR3 is CASSYGAGNQPQHF. For the CDR3, the DNA is TGTGCCAGCAGTTACGGAGCAGGGAATCAGCCCCAGCATTTT.

The V gene is TRBV7-2, the J gene TRBJ2-7; 7 bases align to TRBD2. CDR1 is SGHTA and CDR2 is FQGNSA in the germline V gene. The CDR3 consists of 14 residues. V lost 4 bases and J lost 2; bases outside the gene matches: 5. The CDR3 loop reads CASSSPGGTYEQYF. Here the CDR3 DNA reads TGTGCCAGCAGCTCCCCCGGGGGGACCTACGAGCAGTACTTC.

The V call is TRBV27, the J call TRBJ1-1, with D perhaps TRBD1 (5 bases). Trimming pared 2 bases from V and 5 bases from J, leaving 12 bases between. In germline, CDR1 is MNHEY, CDR2 SMNVEV (reference sequence). CDR3 length: 14 residues. CDR3 sequence (DNA): TGTGCCAGCAGTTTAAACCAGGGTGGGACTGAAGCTTTCTTT. It encodes CASSLNQGGTEAFF.

The rearrangement links TRBV5-6 to TRBJ2-3; 10 bases fit TRBD2. Germline-derived CDR1 and CDR2 are SGHDT and YYEEEE. This CDR3 spans 17 amino acids. Trimming cost V 4 bases and J 2 bases; bases outside gene matches: 10. The CDR3 DNA sequence: TGTGCCAGCAGCCGAGTGGGCAGCGGGGGGGCCACAGATACGCAGTATTTT. This gives the protein CASSRVGSGGATDTQYF.

In this sample, this clone turned up once. The chain recombines TRBV19 with TRBJ1-1; 8 bases are a match to TRBD1. Germline CDR1 and CDR2: LNHDA and SQIVND (reference sequence). The CDR3 has 14 residues. V lost 11 bases, J lost 1 base, and 9 bases stayed unmatched. CDR3 nucleotide sequence: TGTGCCCTTGTGCAGGGGGCTAAGAACACTGAAGCTTTCTTT. Translating gives CALVQGAKNTEAFF.

The rearrangement uses TRBV28 and TRBJ2-3; D is unresolved. V shed 4 bases and J shed 0 bases, with 17 bases lying between them. The CDR3 extends over 17 amino acids. Looked up from germline, CDR1 is MDHEN and CDR2 is SYDVKM. The CDR3 reads CASSSYKLRASTDTQYF. In DNA form, the CDR3 reads TGTGCCAGCAGTTCGTACAAACTCCGTGCTAGCACAGATACGCAGTATTTT.

The genes are TRBV5-5 and TRBJ2-3; maybe TRBD2 (6 bases). Germline V gene data show CDR1 as SGHKS and CDR2 as YYEKEE (reference sequence). The CDR3 extends over 17 amino acids. V lost 4 bases and J lost 0, with 18 bases in between. The CDR3: CASSLLKPGLSTDTQYF. The CDR3 DNA is TGTGCCAGCAGCCTTCTCAAACCGGGACTTAGCACAGATACGCAGTATTTT.

This sequence joins TRBV5-1 and TRBJ1-5; 8 positions match TRBD1. Looked up from germline, CDR1 is SGHRS and CDR2 is YFSETQ. V was pared by 0 bases and J by 14 bases, with 7 bases of the junction left unmatched. CDR3 size: 13 residues. The CDR3 DNA follows: TGCGCCAGCAGCTTGGGGGACGGGACAGGTGAGCATTTT. Amino acids: CASSLGDGTGEHF.

This sequence joins TRBV5-6 and TRBJ2-7; D gene ambiguous. The ends were cut back, 2 bases at V and 3 bases at J, with 6 bases in the middle. Per the germline V gene, CDR1 is SGHDT and CDR2 is YYEEEE. The CDR3 spans 12 residues. The CDR3 DNA is TGTGCCAGCAGCTTATGGGGCTACGAGCAGTACTTC. Protein product: CASSLWGYEQYF.

The genes are TRBV5-5 and TRBJ1-6; a weak D match, TRBD1 (6 bases). CDR1 is SGHKS, CDR2 YYEKEE, per germline (reference sequence). The V end lost 0 bases, the J end lost 5 bases, and 15 bases lay between the germline ends. This CDR3 region has 17 residues. CDR3 region: CASSLGGGASNNSPLHF. Here the CDR3 DNA reads TGTGCCAGCAGCTTGGGCGGGGGGGCAAGCAATAATTCACCCCTCCACTTT.

CDR3 DNA: TGTGCCAGCAGCCCGCGAGCCTTTAGGGGTTCCCAGTTCTTC. Translated: CASSPRAFRGSQFF. V and J are TRBV5-8 and TRBJ2-1; a possible D gene is TRBD1 (5 bases). V lost 4 bases to trimming and J lost 13 bases, with 21 bases between them. CDR3 length equals 14 residues. Germline loops: CDR1 SGHTS, CDR2 YDEGEE. Variable domain in full (rest from reference TRBV5-8 and TRBJ2-1): EAGVTQSPTHLIKTRGQQATLRCSPISGHTSVYWYQQALGLGLQFLLWYDEGEERNRGNFPPRFSGRQFPNYSSELNVNALELEDSALYLCASSPRAFRGSQFFGPGTRLTVL.

This rearrangement joins TRBV6-5 to TRBJ1-2, with 8 bases matching TRBD1. V lost 11 bases and J lost 0; bases outside the gene matches: 5. CDR1 and CDR2 from the germline V gene are MNHEY and SVGAGI. The CDR3 consists of 13 residues. CDR3 nucleotides: TGTGCCGGGCAGGGGGCTTCTAACTATGGCTACACCTTC. Protein: CAGQGASNYGYTF.

This rearrangement joins TRBV7-9 to TRBJ1-1; tentatively, D is TRBD1 (5 bases). From germline, CDR1 is SEHNR and CDR2 FQNEAQ (reference sequence). The V and J ends lost 4 bases and 4 bases respectively, with 22 bases between them. This CDR3 comprises 17 residues. The chain's CDR3 is CASSSLAVIRGPTEAFF. In nucleotides, the CDR3 is TGTGCCAGCAGCTCCTTAGCGGTGATCCGGGGACCCACTGAAGCTTTCTTT. Full variable domain (missing parts from reference TRBV7-9 and TRBJ1-1): DTGVSQNPRHKITKRGQNVTFRCDPISEHNRLYWYRQTLGQGPEFLTYFQNEAQLEKSRLLSDRFSAERPKGSFSTLEIQRTEQGDSAMYLCASSSLAVIRGPTEAFFGQGTRLTVV.

The rearrangement uses TRBV5-4 and TRBJ1-2; no reliable D call. Per germline, CDR1 SGHNT and CDR2 YYREEE (reference sequence). The CDR3 covers 13 residues. The V end was cut by 0 bases, the J end by 8 bases, with 11 bases between. CDR3 loop: CASSLESGVGYTF. In DNA, the CDR3 is TGTGCCAGCAGCTTGGAATCTGGGGTCGGCTACACCTTC.

The chain couples TRBV12-3 or TRBV12-4 to TRBJ2-5, with D perhaps being TRBD1 or TRBD2 (5 bases each). This CDR3 region has 13 residues. V lost 7 bases to trimming and J lost 5 bases, with 14 bases between them. CDR3 DNA sequence: TGTGCCAGCACCGAACCCGAGGGGGAGACCCAGTACTTC. Protein product: CASTEPEGETQYF.

The chain is built from TRBV7-7 and TRBJ1-1, with D possibly being TRBD1 (5 bases). This CDR3 comprises 17 residues. Deletions cut 3 bases from V and 3 bases from J, with 20 bases between. Germline V gene sequence: CDR1 SSHAT, CDR2 FNYEAQ (reference sequence). CDR3 amino acids: CASSFGGGPKGDTEAFF. The DNA of the CDR3 is TGTGCCAGCAGCTTCGGGGGAGGCCCTAAAGGAGACACTGAAGCTTTCTTT.

The rearrangement joins TRBV5-4 to TRBJ1-4; 7 bases fit TRBD1. The germline CDR1 and CDR2 sequences are SGHNT and YYREEE (reference sequence). CDR3 length: 13 amino acids. The J segment lost 8 bases and the V segment lost 4 bases, leaving 5 bases of the junction unmatched. Written as DNA, the CDR3 is TGTGCCAGCAGCCACAACAGGGGAGAAAAACTGTTTTTT. Translating gives CASSHNRGEKLFF.

This clone was observed a single time. As DNA, the CDR3 is TGTGCCAGCAGCCGATCGCTGGGCCCCCTCTACGAGCAGTACTTC. Protein sequence: CASSRSLGPLYEQYF. The chain links TRBV14 to TRBJ2-7; D uncertain. The V and J ends lost 4 bases and 3 bases respectively, with 16 bases between them. The CDR3 is 15 residues long. Germline V gene lookup returns CDR1 SGHDN and CDR2 FVKESK.

The J gene is TRBJ2-1, the V gene TRBV24-1, with 8 bases aligning to TRBD2. Germline CDR1 KGHDR, CDR2 SFDVKD. The CDR3 consists of 17 residues. Trimming at V came to 5 bases and at J to 1 base, leaving 9 bases not matched to a gene. CDR3 DNA: TGTGCCACCAGTGCCCCGGGGGGGGACTGGTCCTACAATGAGCAGTTCTTC. This codes for CATSAPGGDWSYNEQFF.

This clone occurred once. Written as DNA, the CDR3 is TGTGCCAGCAGGTTAAGACAGGATGACTACGAGCAGTACGTC. Its protein product is CASRLRQDDYEQYV. The chain combines TRBV5-6 with TRBJ2-7; perhaps TRBD1 as D (6 bases). CDR1 is SGHDT and CDR2 is YYEEEE in the germline V gene. The CDR3 totals 14 residues. V was pared by 5 bases and J by 3 bases, with 15 bases between.

This clone was seen just once. The chain couples TRBV14 to TRBJ2-1; the D gene is possibly TRBD2 (5 bases). CDR3 size: 15 residues. The germline V gene has CDR1 SGHDN and CDR2 FVKESK. Trimming took off 2 bases at V and 4 bases at J, with 12 bases between the two ends. CDR3: CASSQQRTGYNEQFF. The DNA for the CDR3 is TGTGCCAGCAGCCAACAAAGGACGGGATACAATGAGCAGTTCTTC.

The chain uses TRBV9 and TRBJ2-3; 13 positions agree with TRBD2. The trim removed 4 bases at V and 1 base at J, leaving 3 bases unmatched. From germline, CDR1 is SGDLS and CDR2 YYNGEE. This CDR3 region has 16 residues. CDR3 nucleotides: TGTGCCAGCAGCATCGGACTAGCGGGGGGCACAGATACGCAGTATTTT. Translating it yields CASSIGLAGGTDTQYF.

This chain joins TRBV29-1 and TRBJ2-5; D is unresolved. The CDR3 covers 12 residues. CDR1 SQVTM and CDR2 ANQGSEA come from the germline V gene. The V end lost 3 bases, the J end lost 7 bases, and 12 bases lay between the germline ends. The chain's CDR3 is CSVDFAVGTQYF. CDR3 coding DNA: TGCAGCGTTGATTTCGCCGTCGGGACCCAGTACTTC.

CDR3 DNA: TGTGCCACCAGTGATCCGGCTAGCGGGGGAGTAGATACGCAGTATTTT. Translated: CATSDPASGGVDTQYF. V gene TRBV24-1 combines with J gene TRBJ2-3; 10 nucleotides align to TRBD2. Germline loops: CDR1 KGHDR, CDR2 SFDVKD. Unmatched junction bases numbered 7, after V lost 3 bases and J lost 5 bases. The CDR3 sequence is 16 residues long.

This CDR3 is CASSPSGRKTDTQYF. In nucleotides, the CDR3 is TGTGCCAGCAGCCCCAGCGGCCGGAAGACAGATACGCAGTATTTT. The V call is TRBV5-6, the J call TRBJ2-3, with D possibly TRBD2 on 5 matching bases. CDR1 SGHDT and CDR2 YYEEEE come from the germline V gene. This CDR3 has 15 residues. The V end lost 4 bases, the J end lost 3 bases, and 15 bases lay between the germline ends.

The chain links TRBV9 to TRBJ2-3; 8 bases are shared with TRBD2. Germline lookup yields CDR1 SGDLS and CDR2 YYNGEE. The CDR3 covers 16 residues. The trim removed 4 bases at V and 4 bases at J, leaving 11 bases unmatched. The CDR3 nucleotides read TGTGCCAGCAGCCCGCCCCCGGGGGGGCCCTCAGATACGCAGTATTTT. Its protein product is CASSPPPGGPSDTQYF.

The chain couples TRBV27 to TRBJ1-6, with TRBD1 matching over 7 bases. V was clipped by 0 bases and J by 6 bases; unmatched bases: 17. Germline CDR1 reads MNHEY; CDR2 reads SMNVEV (reference sequence). The CDR3 is made up of 20 amino acids. The CDR3 DNA reads as TGTGCCAGCAGTTTATCTCGGGGACAGTTCTTAGGCGGGGGTAATTCACCCCTCCACTTT. It encodes CASSLSRGQFLGGGNSPLHF.